The 27 T cell receptor beta chains given below trace back to one sample, sequenced in a study of CD8 T cells in ankylosing spondylitis. A single record per CDR3 protein comes from TCRdb applying MiXCR to the 5' RACE reads. The table lists 250,000 to 300,000 distinct CDR3 sequences, around 19% of them singletons. The source material was blood, either unsorted or a sorted T cell fraction (not recorded which). The receptors were gathered from a male donor with ankylosing spondylitis or in good health (not recorded which).

This clonotype was recorded many times. This chain links TRBV7-6 with TRBJ2-2; 7 bases agree with TRBD1. The CDR3 totals 14 residues. V lost 1 base to trimming and J lost 6 bases; unmatched junction nucleotides: 2. Germline V lookup: CDR1 SGHVS, CDR2 FNYEAQ. CDR3 sequence: CASSLGQGAGELFF. CDR3 DNA sequence: TGTGCCAGCAGCTTAGGCCAGGGGGCCGGGGAGCTGTTTTTT.

The CDR3 region is CSARVAGEQFF. The CDR3 DNA follows: TGCAGTGCTAGAGTGGCGGGTGAGCAGTTCTTC. V gene TRBV20-1 combines with J gene TRBJ2-1, with a tentative D call TRBD2 (5 bases). Germline assignment: CDR1 DFQATT and CDR2 SNEGSKA (reference sequence). CDR3 length: 11 residues. Between the trimmed V and J ends, which lost 1 base and 9 bases, there was a span of 7 bases.

V gene TRBV5-1 combines with J gene TRBJ1-1, with D tentatively TRBD1 (5 bases). CDR3 length: 14 residues. Germline V gene sequence: CDR1 SGHRS, CDR2 YFSETQ. The V and J ends lost 0 bases and 5 bases respectively, with 11 bases between them. This CDR3 is CASSLEQGRTEAFF. CDR3 nucleotide sequence: TGCGCCAGCAGCTTGGAGCAGGGTAGAACTGAAGCTTTCTTT.

This clonotype was seen a few times. The chain joins TRBV20-1 to TRBJ2-7, with 9 bases matching TRBD2. The CDR3 is 15 amino acids. The V and J ends lost 3 bases and 2 bases, in that order; junction bases with no gene match: 8. From germline, CDR1 is DFQATT and CDR2 SNEGSKA (reference sequence). The CDR3 sequence is CSASSNSGSPYEQYV. The CDR3 DNA is TGCAGTGCTAGTTCGAATAGCGGGAGCCCCTACGAGCAGTACGTC.

This clonotype was seen repeatedly, ten times or more. The CDR3 DNA follows: TGTGCCAGCAGTGCTCTTGTGGGGGTTTCTTACAATGAGCAGTTCTTC. Protein: CASSALVGVSYNEQFF. The chain has TRBV6-4 and TRBJ2-1; either TRBD1 or TRBD2 may supply D (5 bases each). The CDR3 is made up of 16 amino acids. V was clipped by 4 bases and J by 4 bases, with 17 bases between them. Per germline, CDR1 MRHNA and CDR2 SNTAGT.

This clonotype has only a few counts. The gene calls are TRBV4-1 and TRBJ2-5; 7 bases fit TRBD1. This CDR3 has 12 amino acids. V dropped 5 bases and J dropped 5; count of bases not matched to a gene: 2. From germline, CDR1 is MGHRA and CDR2 YSYEKL. The CDR3: CASSGTDETQYF. CDR3 in DNA: TGCGCCAGCAGCGGGACAGATGAGACCCAGTACTTC.

This rearrangement joins TRBV2 to TRBJ1-5; 10 positions agree with TRBD1. Per the germline V gene, CDR1 is SNHLY and CDR2 is FYNNEI. After removal of 5 bases from V and 6 bases from J, the junction contained 13 bases not matched to a gene. This CDR3 has 17 residues. The CDR3 spells CASSTSPGQGNSQPQHF. CDR3 DNA: TGTGCCAGCAGTACCTCACCGGGACAGGGGAACAGTCAGCCCCAGCATTTT.

The table lists this clonotype with a count of one. The J gene is TRBJ2-1, the V gene TRBV21-1; TRBD1, the table's D call, lacks a check against the DNA. TRBV21-1 is marked as a pseudogene. This CDR3 spans 19 amino acids. The CDR3 spells CASTLDRGSGSGTYNEQFF. CDR3 in DNA: TGTGCCAGCACCCTGGACAGGGGGTCGGGTAGCGGAACCTACAATGAGCAGTTCTTC.

The table lists this clonotype with a few counts. The chain uses TRBV29-1 and TRBJ1-2; D unclear. CDR1 and CDR2 (germline): SQVTM, ANQGSEA. This CDR3 contains 14 residues. The V end lost 0 bases, the J end lost 0 bases, and 8 bases lay between the germline ends. Here the CDR3 reads CSVEDLATNYGYTF. The CDR3 nucleotides are TGCAGCGTTGAAGATCTGGCCACTAACTATGGCTACACCTTC.

This clonotype was recorded at least ten times. The chain recombines TRBV5-1 with TRBJ2-3; D is ambiguous. Germline values: CDR1 SGHRS, CDR2 YFSETQ. The CDR3 totals 15 residues. The V and J ends lost 0 bases and 0 bases respectively, with 8 bases between them. The chain's CDR3 is CASSLALSSTDTQYF. In DNA, the CDR3 is TGCGCCAGCAGCTTGGCCCTATCTAGCACAGATACGCAGTATTTT.

This chain connects TRBV29-1 to TRBJ2-3; the match to TRBD1 covers 9 bases. Per germline, CDR1 SQVTM and CDR2 ANQGSEA. The CDR3 covers 13 residues. V dropped 6 bases and J dropped 5; count of bases not matched to a gene: 6. This CDR3 is CSVGDRAGDTQYF. In DNA, the CDR3 is TGCAGCGTCGGGGACAGGGCAGGAGATACGCAGTATTTT.

The rearrangement links TRBV5-1 to TRBJ2-3; 8 positions match TRBD2. The J segment lost 1 base and the V segment lost 4 bases, leaving 8 bases of the junction unmatched. This CDR3 is 16 amino acids long. The germline gives CDR1 SGHRS, CDR2 YFSETQ. The CDR3 coding sequence is TGCGCCAGCAGCCGGGAGGGACTAGGGGGCACAGATACGCAGTATTTT. Translating gives CASSREGLGGTDTQYF.

V usage is TRBV25-1 and J usage is TRBJ1-1; no definite D call. The CDR3 extends over 15 amino acids. Germline V gene data show CDR1 as MGHDK and CDR2 as SYGVNS. The V end lost 1 base, the J end lost 2 bases, and 11 bases lay between the germline ends. CDR3: CASSESLGANTEAFF. The DNA of the CDR3 is TGTGCCAGCAGTGAATCCCTCGGTGCAAACACTGAAGCTTTCTTT.

This clonotype was counted a few times. DNA for the CDR3: TGTGCCACCAGCAGACGACGCGGGAGGGATACAGAGACCCAGTACTTC. Protein product: CATSRRRGRDTETQYF. The V and J genes are TRBV15 and TRBJ2-5; 9 nucleotides line up with TRBD2. There are 16 residues in the CDR3. Germline CDR1 is LNHNV and CDR2 is YYDKDF (reference sequence). Trimming at V came to 2 bases and at J to 4 bases, leaving 8 bases not matched to a gene.

This chain connects TRBV10-3 to TRBJ2-3; 8 nucleotides agree with TRBD2. Trimming at V came to 10 bases and at J to 4 bases, leaving 7 bases not matched to a gene. Per germline, CDR1 ENHRY and CDR2 SYGVKD. The CDR3 is 13 residues long. The CDR3 spells CATGSGSADTQYF. Written as DNA, the CDR3 is TGTGCCACCGGCAGCGGGAGCGCAGATACGCAGTATTTT.

This clonotype has a handful of counts. The genes are TRBV5-1 and TRBJ2-1; 9 bases are a match to TRBD1. Trimming took 5 bases from V and 6 from J; bases not matched to a gene: 3. Germline V CDR1 and CDR2: SGHRS, YFSETQ. The CDR3 has 13 amino acids. CDR3 sequence (DNA): TGCGCCAGCAGAGCGACAGGGGGCAATGAGCAGTTCTTC. Its translation: CASRATGGNEQFF.

This sequence joins TRBV7-2 and TRBJ2-4; TRBD2 aligns across 8 bases. CDR3 size: 14 residues. Germline assignment: CDR1 SGHTA and CDR2 FQGNSA. J gave up 6 bases and V 5 bases, and 6 bases lay outside the gene matches. The CDR3 reads CASSPTGTRNIQYF. CDR3 sequence (DNA): TGTGCCAGCAGCCCGACCGGGACTAGAAACATTCAGTACTTC. The full variable domain, its missing parts supplied by reference TRBV7-2 and TRBJ2-4, is GAGVSQSPSNKVTEKGKDVELRCDPISGHTALYWYRQSLGQGLEFLIYFQGNSAPDKSGLPSDRFSAERTGGSVSTLTIQRTQQEDSAVYLCASSPTGTRNIQYFGAGTRLSVL.

This clonotype showed up many times. The gene calls are TRBV10-3 and TRBJ1-5; D remains ambiguous. The CDR3 spans 14 residues. From germline, CDR1 is ENHRY and CDR2 SYGVKD. V was clipped by 10 bases and J by 4 bases, with 17 bases between them. The CDR3 spells CATRAGANNQPQHF. The CDR3 nucleotides read TGTGCCACCCGAGCTGGTGCCAATAATCAGCCCCAGCATTTT.

This chain joins TRBV20-1 and TRBJ2-5; weak D call: TRBD2 (6 bases). Per the germline V gene, CDR1 is DFQATT and CDR2 is SNEGSKA (reference sequence). The CDR3 covers 14 residues. Between the trimmed V and J ends, which lost 0 bases and 1 base, there was a span of 9 bases. CDR3 amino acids: CSARDSGGQETQYF. The CDR3 DNA follows: TGCAGTGCTAGAGATTCCGGGGGCCAAGAGACCCAGTACTTC.

This chain uses TRBV20-1 with TRBJ2-5, with TRBD1 matching over 9 bases. This CDR3 is built from 15 residues. Germline lookup yields CDR1 DFQATT and CDR2 SNEGSKA (reference sequence). V gave up 3 bases and J gave up 4 bases; unmatched junction bases: 9. This CDR3 reads CSASLGQGPRETQYF. The CDR3, as DNA: TGCAGTGCTAGCCTAGGACAGGGGCCCCGAGAGACCCAGTACTTC.

This clonotype has only a few counts. V usage is TRBV28 and J usage is TRBJ2-3; D gene uncertain. CDR1 and CDR2 (germline): MDHEN, SYDVKM. The CDR3 runs 14 residues. With 4 bases removed from V and 3 bases from J, the gap between germline ends came to 11 bases. The CDR3 loop is CASSYRSATDTQYF. CDR3 DNA sequence: TGTGCCAGCAGTTATAGGAGCGCAACAGATACGCAGTATTTT.

This chain links TRBV5-1 with TRBJ1-3; weak D call: TRBD1 (5 bases). Germline V CDR1 and CDR2: SGHRS, YFSETQ. This CDR3 is built from 14 residues. Trimming removed 4 bases from V and 4 bases from J, with 12 bases in between. The CDR3 DNA reads TGCGCCAGCAGCCCCCGGGACGGAGGAAACACCATATATTTT. It translates to CASSPRDGGNTIYF.

As concerns this clonotype: This clone may be a read error of a much larger clone one base away. V is TRBV12-3 or TRBV12-4 and J is TRBJ2-1; tentatively, D is TRBD2 (6 bases). The CDR3 has 16 residues. The CDR3 spells CAGSLVPQEGLGEQFF. CDR3 in DNA: TGTGCCGGCAGTTTAGTTCCGCAGGAGGGCCTCGGTGAGCAGTTCTTC.

The genes are TRBV15 and TRBJ1-6, with a weak D call TRBD1 (6 bases). Trimming took 4 bases from V and 10 from J, leaving 11 bases between them. This CDR3 is built from 13 residues. The germline CDR1 and CDR2 sequences are LNHNV and YYDKDF (reference sequence). Written as DNA, the CDR3 is TGTGCCACCAGCACGACAGGTTCCTCACCCCTCCACTTT. Translating gives CATSTTGSSPLHF.

The rearrangement links TRBV6-5 to TRBJ1-1; a possible D gene is TRBD1 (5 bases). CDR1 is MNHEY, CDR2 SVGAGI, per germline. This CDR3 is built from 14 residues. The V and J ends lost 2 bases and 2 bases respectively, with 9 bases between them. The CDR3 sequence: CASSYRGRNTEAFF. The CDR3 region has the DNA TGTGCCAGCAGTTACCGGGGCCGAAACACTGAAGCTTTCTTT.

The chain recombines TRBV12-3 or TRBV12-4 with TRBJ2-5; perhaps TRBD1 as D (6 bases). The ends were cut back, 3 bases at V and 1 base at J, with 12 bases in the middle. The CDR3 is 15 residues long. The CDR3 spells CASSLLGAGQETQYF. The CDR3 nucleotides read TGTGCCAGCAGTTTGTTGGGGGCCGGCCAAGAGACCCAGTACTTC.

This clonotype was seen more than once but under ten times. The gene calls are TRBV5-1 and TRBJ2-3; D is possibly TRBD2 (5 bases). V was trimmed by 4 bases and J by 0 bases, leaving 15 bases between them. CDR3 length equals 16 residues. CDR1 is SGHRS and CDR2 is YFSETQ in the germline V gene. The CDR3, as DNA: TGCGCCAGCAGCCCGGGTGGAGCGGAGAGCACAGATACGCAGTATTTT. Protein: CASSPGGAESTDTQYF.